Listed here are 23 T cell receptor beta chains from one sample, sequenced in a study of CD8+CD57+ T cells in acquired aplastic anemia. Profiles of TCR beta VDJ and CDR3 were generated from a genomic DNA template. TCRdb analysed the reads with MiXCR anew, one entry per CDR3 protein. In the table there are about 190,000 distinct CDR3 sequences, 55% to 70% of which are singletons. Sequenced: sorted CD4+, CD8+, or CD8+CD57+ T cells (not recorded which) from PBMCs. All receptors come from a human donor with severe aplastic anemia or a healthy control (not recorded which).

This sequence joins TRBV15 and TRBJ2-7; 7 bases align to TRBD1. CDR3 length: 14 amino acids. The junction had 11 bases not matched to a gene; V was cut back by 8 bases and J by 4 bases. CDR1 and CDR2 (germline): LNHNV, YYDKDF (reference sequence). Here the CDR3 DNA reads TGTGCCACCGCCAGCACCGACAGGGCGTACGAGCAGTACTTC. Protein sequence: CATASTDRAYEQYF.

The V and J genes are TRBV6-6 and TRBJ2-7; D possibly corresponds to TRBD1 (6 bases). Trimming shortened V by 5 bases and J by 0 bases, and 11 bases separated the two germline ends. The germline V gene has CDR1 MNHNY and CDR2 SVGAGI (reference sequence). The CDR3 contains 14 residues. Here the CDR3 DNA reads TGTGCCAGCAGTCGACAGGTCAGCTCCTACGAGCAGTACTTC. Translation: CASSRQVSSYEQYF.

This chain connects TRBV20-1 to TRBJ2-7; TRBD2 matches at 11 bases. The CDR3 has 14 amino acids. Germline CDR1 DFQATT, CDR2 SNEGSKA (reference sequence). With V trimmed by 3 bases and J by 5 bases, 6 bases remained unmatched. The DNA for the CDR3 is TGCAGTGCTAGGAGACTAGCGGGAATCCACGAGCAGTACTTC. Its protein is CSARRLAGIHEQYF.

The V gene is TRBV20-1, the J gene TRBJ1-5; D is undetermined. Germline CDR1 DFQATT, CDR2 SNEGSKA (reference sequence). V was pared by 0 bases and J by 1 base, with 7 bases between. CDR3 length equals 14 residues. The CDR3 here is CSAREDKSNQPQHF. The DNA of the CDR3 is TGCAGTGCTAGAGAAGACAAGAGCAATCAGCCCCAGCATTTT.

This clonotype was counted a few times. The chain joins TRBV7-2 to TRBJ1-3; no clear D. CDR1 and CDR2 from the germline V gene are SGHTA and FQGNSA. Trimming removed 8 bases at V and 0 bases at J, with 5 bases between. The CDR3 is made up of 12 amino acids. Here the CDR3 DNA reads TGTGCCAGCGGCAACTCTGGAAACACCATATATTTT. Amino acids: CASGNSGNTIYF.

This chain links TRBV7-2 with TRBJ1-2, with unresolved D. Germline V gene data show CDR1 as SGHTA and CDR2 as FQGNSA. Trimming shortened V by 0 bases and J by 8 bases, and 13 bases separated the two germline ends. The CDR3 sequence is 14 residues long. The CDR3 spells CASSLAIGREGYTF. Written as DNA, the CDR3 is TGTGCCAGCAGCTTAGCGATAGGGAGGGAGGGCTACACCTTC.

Details on this clonotype: A junction end diverges from the germline sequence, so it may reflect a read error. The J gene is TRBJ2-3, the V gene TRBV5-6; the D call may be TRBD1 or TRBD2 (6 bases each). This CDR3 spans 19 amino acids. Germline CDR1 and CDR2: SGHDT and YYEEEE. Here the CDR3 reads CASSPSLGARGGGTDTQYF. The CDR3 coding sequence is TGCGCCAGCAGCCCCTCCCTGGGAGCCAGGGGAGGAGGTACAGATACGCAGTATTTT.

This clonotype was recorded at least ten times. The chain employs TRBV19 and TRBJ2-6, with a weak D call TRBD1 (5 bases). With 5 bases removed from V and 4 bases from J, the gap between germline ends came to 12 bases. This CDR3 has 15 amino acids. Germline values: CDR1 LNHDA, CDR2 SQIVND (reference sequence). CDR3: CASSPDSEGANVLTF. The CDR3 DNA sequence: TGTGCCAGTAGTCCCGACAGTGAGGGGGCCAACGTCCTGACTTTC.

The CDR3 reads CASSPGQYSPLHF. CDR3 DNA sequence: TGTGCCAGCAGCCCAGGACAGTATTCACCCCTCCACTTT. V and J are TRBV5-8 and TRBJ1-6; D perhaps matches TRBD1 (6 bases). The germline CDR1 and CDR2 sequences are SGHTS and YDEGEE. The V end lost 4 bases, the J end lost 8 bases, and 10 bases lay between the germline ends. The CDR3 covers 13 residues.

This sequence joins TRBV25-1 and TRBJ1-1; 9 bases line up with TRBD1. The CDR3 has 21 residues. Germline V gene sequence: CDR1 MGHDK, CDR2 SYGVNS. Unmatched junction bases numbered 23, after V lost 4 bases and J lost 2 bases. The CDR3 loop is CASSVSLGQGYEQGINTEAFF. The CDR3 DNA sequence: TGTGCCAGCAGTGTATCCCTGGGACAGGGCTACGAGCAGGGGATAAACACTGAAGCTTTCTTT.

V and J are TRBV7-9 and TRBJ2-7; the D gene is possibly TRBD2 (5 bases). Trimming removed 4 bases from V and 3 bases from J, with 7 bases in between. Germline CDR1 SEHNR, CDR2 FQNEAQ (reference sequence). The CDR3 consists of 12 residues. The CDR3 coding sequence is TGTGCCAGCAGCTCCGCGGGCTACGAGCAGTACTTC. Protein sequence: CASSSAGYEQYF.

The chain employs TRBV12-3 or TRBV12-4 and TRBJ1-1, with a tentative D call TRBD1 (5 bases). The CDR3 spans 15 residues. Trimming cost V 4 bases and J 7 bases, with 19 bases left between them. CDR3 protein: CASSWGSPSGNEAFF. The CDR3 DNA reads as TGTGCCAGCAGTTGGGGCAGCCCCTCTGGAAATGAAGCTTTCTTT.

This clonotype was detected only a few times. This chain uses TRBV11-2 with TRBJ2-7, with D perhaps matching TRBD1 or TRBD2 (5 bases each). There are 14 residues in the CDR3. V was clipped by 5 bases and J by 3 bases, with 14 bases between them. The V gene's germline CDR1 is SGHAT and CDR2 FQNNGV. CDR3 DNA: TGTGCCAGCAGCGTACGGGGACGCCTCTACGAGCAGTACTTC. Translated, it gives CASSVRGRLYEQYF.

The CDR3 region has the DNA TGTGCCAGCAGTGTATCCCTGGGACAGGTCACCTACGAGCAGTACTTC. Encoded protein: CASSVSLGQVTYEQYF. The chain is built from TRBV25-1 and TRBJ2-7; 8 bases are a match to TRBD1. Germline-derived CDR1 and CDR2 are MGHDK and SYGVNS. The ends lost 4 bases at V and 2 bases at J; junction bases unmatched: 10. The CDR3 contains 16 residues.

The chain joins TRBV7-6 to TRBJ2-1; D may correspond to TRBD1 or TRBD2 (6 bases each). The germline V gene has CDR1 SGHVS and CDR2 FNYEAQ. Trimming pared 5 bases from V and 2 bases from J, leaving 13 bases between. The CDR3 spans 15 residues. This CDR3 reads CASSQMGGPYNEQFF. CDR3 bases: TGTGCCAGCAGCCAAATGGGGGGCCCCTACAATGAGCAGTTCTTC.

The rearrangement links TRBV7-2 to TRBJ2-1, with TRBD2 identical over 8 bases. The CDR3 extends over 13 amino acids. V gave up 1 base and J gave up 14 bases; unmatched junction bases: 7. CDR1 is SGHTA, CDR2 FQGNSA, per germline. The CDR3 region is CASSLVGGGFEFF. The CDR3 bases are TGTGCCAGCAGCTTAGTCGGCGGGGGGTTCGAGTTCTTC.

This chain uses TRBV25-1 with TRBJ1-2, with TRBD1 matching over 8 bases. V lost 7 bases to trimming and J lost 8 bases; unmatched junction nucleotides: 15. Germline V gene lookup returns CDR1 MGHDK and CDR2 SYGVNS. The CDR3 has 15 amino acids. In nucleotides, the CDR3 is TGTGCCAGCAATTCCCCCGGGACAGGCGTTAAGGGCTACACCTTC. It specifies CASNSPGTGVKGYTF.

On this clonotype itself: In this CDR3 the conserved last residue, phenylalanine or tryptophan, is missing, so a read error is likely. This chain's CDR3 is CASSPRRNTEAFS. The CDR3 nucleotides read TGCGCCAGCAGCCCCAGGAGGAACACTGAAGCTTTCTCT. V usage is TRBV10-1 and J usage is TRBJ1-1; the D is unclear. This CDR3 spans 13 amino acids. Germline V gene data show CDR1 as WNHNN and CDR2 as SYGVQD (reference sequence). Deletions cut 6 bases from V and 1 base from J, with 9 bases between.

This chain connects TRBV10-2 to TRBJ2-2; D perhaps matches TRBD2 (5 bases). Trimming pared 4 bases from V and 0 bases from J, leaving 9 bases between. The CDR3 length is 15 residues. The germline CDR1 and CDR2 sequences are WSHSY and SAAADI. The CDR3 here is CASSVLAPNTGELFF. CDR3 in DNA: TGCGCCAGCAGTGTGTTAGCGCCGAACACCGGGGAGCTGTTTTTT.

The CDR3 reads CSAKKSQETQYF. The CDR3 nucleotides are TGCAGTGCTAAGAAATCCCAAGAGACCCAGTACTTC. This chain links TRBV20-1 with TRBJ2-5; no definite D call. The V gene lost 4 bases and the J gene lost 1 base, with 7 bases spanning the gap. Germline CDR1 DFQATT, CDR2 SNEGSKA (reference sequence). The CDR3 loop spans 12 amino acids.

This clonotype was detected ten times or more. This chain joins TRBV2 and TRBJ1-5; D gene unclear. Trimming stripped 3 bases from V and 3 bases from J, with 12 bases between. CDR1 is SNHLY and CDR2 is FYNNEI in the germline V gene. This CDR3 has 15 residues. CDR3 loop: CASSEEQSINQPQHF. The CDR3, as DNA: TGTGCCAGCAGTGAGGAACAGAGTATCAATCAGCCCCAGCATTTT.

A few counts support this clonotype. The V call is TRBV24-1, the J call TRBJ1-6, with a tentative D call TRBD1 (5 bases). V was cut by 9 bases and J by 5 bases, with 19 bases left in between. CDR3 length: 16 amino acids. Germline V gives CDR1 KGHDR, CDR2 SFDVKD. For the CDR3, the DNA is TGTGCCACCCATCAGGGCCAGGGATCTGATAATTCACCCCTCCACTTT. Its translation is CATHQGQGSDNSPLHF.

J is TRBJ1-1 and V is TRBV7-9, with D possibly TRBD1 on 5 matching bases. The CDR3 runs to 13 residues. Germline V gives CDR1 SEHNR, CDR2 FQNEAQ (reference sequence). V was pared by 0 bases and J by 7 bases, with 9 bases between. CDR3 sequence (DNA): TGTGCCAGCAGCTTAGCGGGGGGGGTTGAAGCTTTCTTT. Translated: CASSLAGGVEAFF.